The present T cell receptor (beta chain) was sequenced within a study of circulating and synovial CD4+ cells in juvenile arthritis. Study-wide points: Vbeta family usage analysis did not detect the pathogenic-like versus bulk difference. CPL versus bulk CD4 samples: T cell genome counts differed by at least an order of magnitude. Compared with bulk blood, circulating pathogenic-like lymphocytes shared substantially more CDR3 sequences with synovial T cells.

In regard to this clone: The antigen remains unidentified.

The CDR3 runs to 15 residues. The V gene end was trimmed by 5 bases and the J gene end by 3 bases; junction bases not matched to a gene: 8. Germline CDR1 and CDR2: PRHDT and FYEKMQ (reference sequence). Method: immunoSEQ multiplex PCR; TCRdb's copy keeps in-frame clones and lacks some. This sample has tens of thousands of clones; nearly 97% occur once, and the top ten carry approximately 0.17%. The material sequenced was CD4+ T cells from blood. The chain combines TRBV13 with TRBJ2-5; 8 bases are a match to TRBD2. The receptor comes from a human donor with juvenile idiopathic arthritis. For the CDR3, the DNA is TGTGCCAGCAGCCCAGAAGCGGGAGAGGAAGAGACCCAGTACTTC. It specifies CASSPEAGEEETQYF.